These 23 T cell receptor beta chains came from one sample sequenced in a study of tumor and adjacent non-tumor tissue in lung cancer. RNA was extracted from bulk tissue without any cell sorting. The library came from three nested PCR rounds adapted from ARM-PCR protocols. TCRdb reprocessed the multiplex PCR reads with MiXCR, giving one entry per CDR3 protein. The data show some 71,000 distinct CDR3 sequences, around 77% seen once. The specimen was lung tumor tissue. These receptors were collected from a woman aged 40 to 50 with non-small cell lung cancer.

The chain is built from TRBV7-3 and TRBJ2-5; TRBD2 is a possible D gene (6 bases). Germline V lookup: CDR1 SGHTA, CDR2 FQGTGA. The CDR3 spans 15 residues. Trimming pared 6 bases from V and 1 base from J, leaving 15 bases between. The CDR3, as DNA: TGTGCCAGCAGTCTACTGGGACTCGCCCAAGAGACCCAGTACTTC. Translation: CASSLLGLAQETQYF.

This clonotype came up a few times. This rearrangement joins TRBV20-1 to TRBJ1-1, with D possibly matching TRBD1 (5 bases). The germline gives CDR1 DFQATT, CDR2 SNEGSKA (reference sequence). V was cut by 3 bases and J by 0 bases, with 17 bases left in between. The CDR3 runs 16 residues. CDR3 region: CSASQQGTLMNTEAFF. Written as DNA, the CDR3 is TGCAGTGCTAGCCAGCAGGGTACCCTTATGAACACTGAAGCTTTCTTT.

With respect to this clonotype: A much larger clone differs from this one at a single base, so this may be a read error. The chain combines TRBV5-1 with TRBJ2-7; D might be TRBD2 (6 bases). The germline V gene has CDR1 SGHRS and CDR2 YFSETQ. This CDR3 comprises 16 residues. The CDR3 sequence is CASSSVADLFPYGQYF. Written as DNA, the CDR3 is TGCGCCAGCAGCTCTGTAGCGGACTTATTCCCCTACGGGCAGTACTTC.

The table lists this clonotype with a few counts. A junction end diverges from the germline sequence, so it may reflect a read error. The chain recombines TRBV11-2 with TRBJ2-5; D possibly corresponds to TRBD2 (6 bases). The germline gives CDR1 SGHAT, CDR2 FQNNGV. This CDR3 region has 16 residues. CDR3 loop: CVSSSPMGGDRETQYF. The CDR3, as DNA: TGTGTCAGCAGCTCCCCAATGGGCGGGGACCGCGAGACCCAGTACTTC.

A word on this clonotype: No conserved phenylalanine or tryptophan ends this CDR3, so it is likely a read error. V gene TRBV12-3 or TRBV12-4 combines with J gene TRBJ1-1; D gene unclear. V lost 1 base and J 7 bases, leaving 16 bases between the germline ends. This CDR3 region has 15 residues. The DNA for the CDR3 is TGTGCCAGCAGTTTAGACTTCGGGGTAAGGGATGAAGCTTTCTCT. Encoded protein: CASSLDFGVRDEAFS.

Of note for this clonotype: A read error is possible here, since a much larger clone lies one base away. The chain has TRBV28 and TRBJ1-1, with TRBD1 matching over 8 bases. CDR1 and CDR2 (germline): MDHEN, SYDVKM. There are 13 residues in the CDR3. V shed 7 bases and J 5 bases; nucleotides not matched to a gene: 6. CDR3 in DNA: TGTGCCAGCAATATGGACAGGGCAACTGAAGCTTTCTTT. Protein product: CASNMDRATEAFF.

This clonotype showed up many times. J is TRBJ2-5 and V is TRBV30; D unresolved. Germline CDR1 is GTSNPN and CDR2 is SVGIG (reference sequence). The ends were cut back, 3 bases at V and 6 bases at J, with 8 bases in the middle. CDR3 length: 11 amino acids. The CDR3 region has the DNA TGTGCCTGGAGGACGGGTCAGACCCAGTACTTC. Its translation: CAWRTGQTQYF.

A note on this clonotype: The conserved final phenylalanine or tryptophan is absent from the CDR3, which likely points to a read error. The chain uses TRBV6-5 and TRBJ2-1; D could derive from TRBD1 or TRBD2 (5 bases each). The germline CDR1 and CDR2 sequences are MNHEY and SVGAGI. The CDR3 has 16 amino acids. CDR3 DNA: TGTGCCAGTAGTTACTCCGACCTGGGGGCCTACAATGAGCAGTTCTTA. Translating gives CASSYSDLGAYNEQFL.

This clonotype was found many times. This rearrangement joins TRBV7-9 to TRBJ2-1; 11 nucleotides agree with TRBD1. Germline-derived CDR1 and CDR2 are SEHNR and FQNEAQ (reference sequence). V shed 5 bases and J 6 bases; nucleotides not matched to a gene: 9. CDR3 size: 16 residues. The DNA for the CDR3 is TGTGCCAGCAGCCCCGCCGGACAGGGGGCAGGCAATGAGCAGTTCTTC. Its protein product is CASSPAGQGAGNEQFF.

In regard to this clonotype: Since no conserved phenylalanine or tryptophan closes the CDR3, a read error is the likely cause. The chain recombines TRBV11-2 with TRBJ2-1; D is possibly TRBD2 (5 bases). Germline CDR1 reads SGHAT; CDR2 reads FQNNGV. The CDR3 has 15 amino acids. For the CDR3, the DNA is TGTGCCAGCAACTTAGGTGGGAGAGGGTACAATGAGCAGTTCCTC. Amino acids: CASNLGGRGYNEQFL.

As to this clonotype: One end of the junction fails to match germline, which may point to a read error. The rearrangement joins TRBV29-1 to TRBJ2-1; perhaps TRBD1 as D (7 bases). There are 14 residues in the CDR3. CDR1 and CDR2 from the germline V gene are SQVTM and ANQGSEA. CDR3 DNA: TGTAGCGTTGCCGCGGGACAGATCTGCAACGAGCAGTTCTTC. This gives the protein CSVAAGQICNEQFF.

The J gene is TRBJ1-5, the V gene TRBV12-3 or TRBV12-4; D unclear. Between the trimmed V and J ends, which lost 5 bases and 7 bases, there was a span of 15 bases. The CDR3 is 14 amino acids. The DNA for the CDR3 is TGTGCCAGCAGTCTCCGTGGCATTAGCCAGCCCCAGCATTTT. Translation gives CASSLRGISQPQHF.

This clonotype was picked up many times. The chain uses TRBV5-4 and TRBJ2-3; TRBD2 agrees at 10 bases. CDR3 size: 17 residues. Trimming removed 0 bases from V and 3 bases from J; junction bases left unmatched: 7. Germline CDR1 reads SGHNT; CDR2 reads YYREEE (reference sequence). CDR3 nucleotides: TGTGCCAGCAGCTTGGCGTCGGTTAGCGGGAGGACAGATACGCAGTATTTT. Amino acids: CASSLASVSGRTDTQYF. Full variable domain (missing parts from reference TRBV5-4 and TRBJ2-3): ETGVTQSPTHLIKTRGQQVTLRCSSQSGHNTVSWYQQALGQGPQFIFQYYREEENGRGNFPPRFSGLQFPNYSSELNVNALELDDSALYLCASSLASVSGRTDTQYFGPGTRLTVL.

Of note for this clonotype: Here the CDR3 omits its conserved ending phenylalanine or tryptophan, so a read error is the likely source. J is TRBJ1-4 and V is TRBV7-9, with D unclear. Germline loops: CDR1 SEHNR, CDR2 FQNEAQ (reference sequence). There are 13 residues in the CDR3. Trimming took off 0 bases at V and 8 bases at J, with 7 bases between the two ends. DNA of the CDR3: TGTGCCAGCAGCTTAGCGAACGGCGAAAAACTGTTTTCT. This sequence encodes CASSLANGEKLFS.

With regard to this clonotype: Germline and junction disagree at one end, which may indicate a read error. The genes are TRBV11-2 and TRBJ2-4; D is unresolved. CDR3 length equals 14 residues. Germline V gene data show CDR1 as SGHAT and CDR2 as FQNNGV. CDR3 protein: CASSLEGPKYIQYF. The CDR3 nucleotides read TGTGCCAGCAGCTTGGAAGGGCCCAAATACATTCAGTATTTC.

Remarks on this clonotype: Compared with germline, one end of the junction differs, possibly owing to a read error. The chain couples TRBV28 to TRBJ2-7; D is unresolved. The V gene's germline CDR1 is MDHEN and CDR2 SYDVKM. The CDR3 is 11 residues long. The DNA for the CDR3 is TGTGTCAGCACTTTAAGCCACGAGCAGTACTTC. This codes for CVSTLSHEQYF.

Comment on this clonotype: Sequence at one end of the junction differs from germline and may be a read error. The rearrangement links TRBV14 to TRBJ2-1; D perhaps matches TRBD1 (6 bases). In germline, CDR1 is SGHDN, CDR2 FVKESK. The CDR3 length is 16 residues. CDR3: CASSQYRGRGTDDQFF. The CDR3 coding sequence is TGTGCCAGCAGCCAATATAGGGGGAGAGGAACGGATGACCAGTTCTTT. Using reference TRBV14 and TRBJ2-1 for the parts outside the CDR3, the full variable domain is EAGVTQFPSHSVIEKGQTVTLRCDPISGHDNLYWYRRVMGKEIKFLLHFVKESKQDESGMPNNRFLAERTGGTYSTLKVQPAELEDSGVYFCASSQYRGRGTDDQFFGPGTRLTVL.

As for this clonotype: The junction departs from germline at one end; a sequencing error may be responsible. This rearrangement joins TRBV6-1 to TRBJ2-7; D is uncertain. This CDR3 contains 14 residues. In germline, CDR1 is MNHNS, CDR2 SASEGT. The CDR3 nucleotides read TGTGCCAGCAGTGATGAAGCAGGATCCTACGAGCAGTGCTTC. Translating it yields CASSDEAGSYEQCF.

Comment on this clonotype: Possible read error: a much larger clone is one base away. This sequence joins TRBV6-1 and TRBJ1-2; D unclear. The V gene's germline CDR1 is MNHNS and CDR2 SASEGT. The CDR3 covers 16 residues. Written as DNA, the CDR3 is TGTGCCAGCAGTAGCCAAGGTCAGCCTGCTAACTGTGGCTACACCTTC. As protein: CASSSQGQPANCGYTF.

The CDR3 region is CASSDGSSYEQYF. The CDR3 DNA sequence: TGCGCCAGCAGTGATGGATCTAGCTACGAGCAGTACTTC. The V call is TRBV10-1, the J call TRBJ2-7; D is uncertain. CDR3 length equals 13 residues. Germline V gene lookup returns CDR1 WNHNN and CDR2 SYGVQD (reference sequence). V gave up 3 bases and J gave up 3 bases, with 9 bases separating them.

As concerns this clonotype: This may stem from a read error, because a much larger clone lies one nucleotide away. V gene TRBV12-3 or TRBV12-4 combines with J gene TRBJ2-7; TRBD2 matches at 9 bases. J gave up 5 bases and V 6 bases, and 8 bases lay outside the gene matches. CDR3 size: 14 residues. CDR3 nucleotide sequence: TGTGCCAGCAGGAAGACTAGCGGTGCCCACGAGCAGTACTTC. This translates into CASRKTSGAHEQYF.

This clonotype was seen only a few times. A read error may be the cause here, since a much bigger clone is one base away. J is TRBJ1-1 and V is TRBV30; D is possibly TRBD1 (5 bases). The germline V gene has CDR1 GTSNPN and CDR2 SVGIG (reference sequence). The CDR3 is 14 amino acids. For the CDR3, the DNA is TGTGTCCTTACCCGGGCCTTGGGGGGCACTGAAGCTTTCTTT. Encoded protein: CVLTRALGGTEAFF.

Worth noting for this clonotype: A much larger clone lies one base from this, so it may be a read error. The chain is built from TRBV30 and TRBJ2-7; 9 nucleotides align to TRBD2. Germline CDR1 GTSNPN, CDR2 SVGIG (reference sequence). V was clipped by 4 bases and J by 2 bases; unmatched bases: 15. This CDR3 region has 17 residues. The CDR3 sequence is CAWNPPPRLAATYEQYF. CDR3 nucleotides: TGTGCCTGGAACCCACCGCCTCGACTAGCGGCGACCTACGAGCAGTACTTC.